The 25 T cell receptor beta chains below all came from one sample that was sequenced in a study of shared clonotypes between healthy human individuals. Only in-frame clones appear in the TCRdb table, and some are missing; sequencing was by immunoSEQ multiplex PCR. Of under 700,000 clones in the sample, approximately 96% were seen once. Naive CD8 populations comprised CD45RO-negative cells positively selected for CCR7, excluding terminally differentiated effector memory CD45RA+ cells. Sequences were obtained from naive CD8+ T cells sorted from blood. These receptors originate from a woman aged 25 to 45 in good health.

V gene TRBV19 combines with J gene TRBJ1-3; the D is unclear. V lost 1 base and J lost 8, with 3 bases in between. Per germline, CDR1 LNHDA and CDR2 SQIVND (reference sequence). This CDR3 comprises 11 residues. The CDR3 here is CASSIVDTIYF. In DNA form, the CDR3 reads TGTGCCAGTAGTATAGTGGACACCATATATTTT.

The CDR3: CASSLLGQGSYEQYF. The CDR3 DNA reads as TGTGCCAGCAGTTTATTAGGACAGGGAAGCTACGAGCAGTACTTC. The genes are TRBV27 and TRBJ2-7; 8 bases are shared with TRBD1. Germline CDR1 reads MNHEY; CDR2 reads SMNVEV (reference sequence). This CDR3 contains 15 residues. V was clipped by 1 base and J by 3 bases; unmatched bases: 5.

The CDR3 sequence is CASSPLNLGAGTDYF. CDR3 DNA: TGTGCCAGCAGCCCGCTCAACCTGGGGGCGGGTACAGACTATTTT. The rearrangement links TRBV7-6 to TRBJ2-3, with D tentatively TRBD1 (6 bases). Germline values: CDR1 SGHVS, CDR2 FNYEAQ. This CDR3 spans 15 amino acids. The V gene lost 5 bases and the J gene lost 15 bases, with 27 bases spanning the gap.

The V and J genes are TRBV5-6 and TRBJ2-2; D call uncertain. CDR1 is SGHDT and CDR2 is YYEEEE in the germline V gene. Trimming removed 0 bases at V and 1 base at J, with 4 bases between. CDR3 length equals 14 residues. The CDR3: CASSLALNTGELFF. DNA of the CDR3: TGTGCCAGCAGCTTGGCCCTGAACACCGGGGAGCTGTTTTTT.

This sequence joins TRBV27 and TRBJ1-1; 7 bases are shared with TRBD1. After removal of 5 bases from V and 3 bases from J, the junction contained 6 bases not matched to a gene. This CDR3 is built from 14 residues. Germline CDR1 MNHEY, CDR2 SMNVEV (reference sequence). CDR3 DNA: TGTGCCAGCAGTATAGGACAGGTACACACTGAAGCTTTCTTT. This sequence encodes CASSIGQVHTEAFF.

This clone was seen just once. The chain carries TRBV19 and TRBJ2-5; D gene ambiguous. Germline lookup yields CDR1 LNHDA and CDR2 SQIVND (reference sequence). V lost 5 bases to trimming and J lost 0 bases, with 4 bases between them. This CDR3 spans 12 amino acids. The CDR3 is CASSPNQETQYF. CDR3 coding DNA: TGTGCCAGTAGTCCCAACCAAGAGACCCAGTACTTC.

The CDR3 spells CASSIDREAVSYEQYF. The CDR3 DNA is TGTGCCAGTAGTATAGATCGTGAGGCGGTCTCCTACGAGCAGTACTTC. This chain links TRBV19 with TRBJ2-5; D gene uncertain. The J call may be wrong; the DNA end is better matched by TRBJ2-7. Looked up from germline, CDR1 is LNHDA and CDR2 is SQIVND (reference sequence). This CDR3 contains 16 residues.

The chain links TRBV7-2 to TRBJ1-1; TRBD1 aligns across 8 bases. From germline, CDR1 is SGHTA and CDR2 FQGNSA. The ends lost 2 bases at V and 6 bases at J; junction bases unmatched: 14. The CDR3 is 17 amino acids. CDR3 protein: CASSLPDRDYGIAEAFF. The DNA of the CDR3 is TGTGCCAGCAGCTTACCGGACAGGGACTATGGGATCGCTGAAGCTTTCTTT.

CDR3 nucleotides: TGTGCCAGCAGTCAGGGGGGGGTTTGGGAGCAGTACTTC. Its translation is CASSQGGVWEQYF. V and J are TRBV6-1 and TRBJ2-7; D possibly uses TRBD1 or TRBD2 (7 bases each). V was cut by 5 bases and J by 7 bases, with 15 bases left in between. This CDR3 spans 13 amino acids. Per the germline V gene, CDR1 is MNHNS and CDR2 is SASEGT.

The chain recombines TRBV7-9 with TRBJ2-3; TRBD2 matches at 8 bases. Germline V gene data show CDR1 as SEHNR and CDR2 as FQNEAQ (reference sequence). V was clipped by 5 bases and J by 14 bases; unmatched bases: 6. CDR3 size: 11 residues. CDR3 sequence: CASSGLAFLYF. Written as DNA, the CDR3 is TGTGCCAGCAGCGGACTAGCTTTCTTGTATTTT.

This clone was observed once. The V gene is TRBV7-8, the J gene TRBJ1-1; D uncertain. The CDR3 length is 16 residues. Trimming took off 5 bases at V and 0 bases at J, with 16 bases between the two ends. The V gene's germline CDR1 is SGHVS and CDR2 FQNEAQ. The CDR3 here is CASSPPQAGVNTEAFF. The CDR3 region has the DNA TGTGCCAGCAGCCCCCCCCAGGCTGGGGTGAACACTGAAGCTTTCTTT.

The chain couples TRBV5-1 to TRBJ2-3, with 8 bases aligning to TRBD2. Germline values: CDR1 SGHRS, CDR2 YFSETQ. The CDR3 is 14 amino acids. Losses at the gene ends were 7 bases for V and 4 bases for J; bases not matched to a gene: 8. CDR3 in amino acids: CASGAGGPPDTQYF. Here the CDR3 DNA reads TGCGCCAGCGGGGCGGGAGGACCCCCAGATACGCAGTATTTT. The whole variable domain, remainder taken from reference TRBV5-1 and TRBJ2-3, is KAGVTQTPRYLIKTRGQQVTLSCSPISGHRSVSWYQQTPGQGLQFLFEYFSETQRNKGNFPGRFSGRQFSNSRSEMNVSTLELGDSALYLCASGAGGPPDTQYFGPGTRLTVL.

V usage is TRBV28 and J usage is TRBJ2-5, with 10 bases that match TRBD2. Germline CDR1 is MDHEN and CDR2 is SYDVKM. This CDR3 has 17 residues. The junction had 6 bases not matched to a gene; V was cut back by 2 bases and J by 0 bases. The CDR3 sequence: CASSLQRTSGYQETQYF. CDR3 sequence (DNA): TGTGCCAGCAGTTTACAGCGGACTAGCGGCTACCAAGAGACCCAGTACTTC.

J is TRBJ2-2 and V is TRBV28; the D is unclear. Germline V gene lookup returns CDR1 MDHEN and CDR2 SYDVKM. The CDR3 is made up of 15 amino acids. The germline V and J ends were trimmed by 6 bases and 3 bases, with 14 bases remaining between them. Here the CDR3 DNA reads TGTGCCAGCAGCCCTAGGCGAACAGACACCGGGGAGCTGTTTTTT. Its protein is CASSPRRTDTGELFF.

The chain carries TRBV5-1 and TRBJ2-7, with TRBD1 as a possible D gene (6 bases). Germline V gives CDR1 SGHRS, CDR2 YFSETQ. V dropped 0 bases and J dropped 6 bases, with 13 bases sitting between them. This CDR3 has 14 residues. CDR3 protein: CASSLEQGWFEQYF. The DNA for the CDR3 is TGCGCCAGCAGCTTGGAGCAGGGGTGGTTCGAGCAGTACTTC. Full variable domain (missing parts from reference TRBV5-1 and TRBJ2-7): KAGVTQTPRYLIKTRGQQVTLSCSPISGHRSVSWYQQTPGQGLQFLFEYFSETQRNKGNFPGRFSGRQFSNSRSEMNVSTLELGDSALYLCASSLEQGWFEQYFGPGTRLTVT.

The rearrangement links TRBV2 to TRBJ1-2; tentatively, D is TRBD1 (6 bases). V gave up 6 bases and J gave up 6 bases, with 14 bases separating them. CDR3 length: 13 amino acids. Per the germline V gene, CDR1 is SNHLY and CDR2 is FYNNEI. The CDR3 region has the DNA TGTGCCAGCAGGGGGCTACAGGGAAATGGCTACACCTTC. It translates to CASRGLQGNGYTF.

CDR3 amino acids: CASSLATSGGNNEQFF. The CDR3 region has the DNA TGTGCCAGCAGCTTAGCAACGAGCGGGGGGAACAATGAGCAGTTCTTC. This chain links TRBV7-6 with TRBJ2-1; 9 bases fit TRBD2. The J segment lost 5 bases and the V segment lost 0 bases, leaving 5 bases of the junction unmatched. Germline V gene sequence: CDR1 SGHVS, CDR2 FNYEAQ. CDR3 size: 16 residues.

The chain joins TRBV19 to TRBJ1-5, with TRBD1 matching 7 bases. V was pared by 2 bases and J by 5 bases, with 3 bases of the junction left unmatched. Germline-derived CDR1 and CDR2 are LNHDA and SQIVND (reference sequence). The CDR3 covers 14 residues. CDR3 in amino acids: CASSINTGDQPQHF. The CDR3 bases are TGTGCCAGTAGTATAAACACAGGGGATCAGCCCCAGCATTTT.

This chain joins TRBV29-1 and TRBJ2-5; D unclear. Trimming left V 0 bases short and J 11 bases short, with 19 bases between. The CDR3 sequence is 14 residues long. The germline V gene encodes CDR1 SQVTM and CDR2 ANQGSEA. The CDR3 nucleotides are TGCAGCGTTGAAGATACGATTTCAGGCGACGGGCAGTACTTC. Amino acid sequence: CSVEDTISGDGQYF.

The chain joins TRBV5-4 to TRBJ1-1; maybe TRBD1 (6 bases). V was pared by 0 bases and J by 3 bases, with 12 bases between. Germline assignment: CDR1 SGHNT and CDR2 YYREEE (reference sequence). This CDR3 has 15 amino acids. CDR3 sequence: CASSLASPGDTEAFF. The CDR3, as DNA: TGTGCCAGCAGCTTGGCGTCCCCAGGGGACACTGAAGCTTTCTTT.

The chain is built from TRBV13 and TRBJ2-1, with 12 bases fitting TRBD2. The CDR3 spans 19 residues. Trimming at V came to 5 bases and at J to 3 bases, leaving 14 bases not matched to a gene. Germline CDR1 is PRHDT and CDR2 is FYEKMQ (reference sequence). CDR3 loop: CASSPEGLAGGHGYNEQFF. The CDR3 nucleotides read TGTGCCAGCAGCCCGGAGGGGCTAGCGGGAGGGCACGGCTACAATGAGCAGTTCTTC.

This clone appeared once. The rearrangement links TRBV2 to TRBJ2-3; 12 bases match TRBD2. The CDR3 spans 18 residues. After removal of 3 bases from V and 2 bases from J, the junction contained 9 bases not matched to a gene. CDR1 is SNHLY, CDR2 FYNNEI, per germline. The CDR3 sequence: CASSDRLAGAPNTDTQYF. The CDR3 nucleotides read TGTGCCAGCAGTGACCGACTAGCGGGAGCCCCGAACACAGATACGCAGTATTTT.

The chain combines TRBV5-8 with TRBJ2-1; the D is unclear. CDR1 is SGHTS and CDR2 is YDEGEE in the germline V gene. V lost 4 bases, J lost 0 bases, and 17 bases lay in between. CDR3 length: 17 amino acids. The DNA of the CDR3 is TGTGCCAGCAGCACGCGTCTCGACCGACGCTCCTACAATGAGCAGTTCTTC. Residues: CASSTRLDRRSYNEQFF.

The chain joins TRBV27 to TRBJ1-1; the D is unclear. Trimming shortened V by 5 bases and J by 3 bases, and 16 bases separated the two germline ends. Looked up from germline, CDR1 is MNHEY and CDR2 is SMNVEV (reference sequence). The CDR3 extends over 15 amino acids. CDR3 protein: CASSNAGSRYTEAFF. DNA for the CDR3: TGTGCCAGCAGTAATGCAGGTAGCCGGTACACTGAAGCTTTCTTT.

This chain connects TRBV9 to TRBJ2-7; tentatively, D is TRBD2 (6 bases). Germline V gene lookup returns CDR1 SGDLS and CDR2 YYNGEE. Trimming cost V 5 bases and J 1 base, with 10 bases left between them. This CDR3 is 13 amino acids long. CDR3: CASRGDSSYEQYF. The DNA for the CDR3 is TGTGCCAGCAGGGGGGACTCGTCCTACGAGCAGTACTTC.